This TCR beta chain is drawn from a study of T cell clonality in common variable immunodeficiency. The study's findings and limits: Compared with healthy controls, CVID subjects showed increased TCRbeta clonality, mostly in about a third. Fewer deletions and N-nucleotide insertions were reportedly seen in common variable immunodeficiency TCR beta sequences. Repertoire-complication correlations in CVID were limited by patient heterogeneity. The cause of increased CVID clonality remains unclear without subpopulation sequencing.

This clone was observed many times. The antigen is undetermined. The missing CDR3 end, 3 residues past where the read stops, is filled in from the germline J gene. There are 14 residues in the CDR3. V dropped 4 bases and J dropped 5; count of bases not matched to a gene: 8. CDR1 and CDR2 from the germline V gene are SGHRS and YFSETQ. Here immunoSEQ multiplex PCR was the method, and the copy in TCRdb shows in-frame clones only, minus some. The data show roughly 70,000 clones, with none appearing a single time. The V call is TRBV5-1, the J call TRBJ1-2; 7 bases line up with TRBD1. The sequence was collected from a person between 18 and 75 years old in good health. The sequenced sample was peripheral blood mononuclear cells. Here the CDR3 reads CASSIDRVRYGYTF. The sequenced part of the CDR3 DNA is TGCGCCAGCAGCATTGACAGGGTTCGGTATGGC.